This T cell receptor beta chain was sequenced for a study of CD8 T cells in ankylosing spondylitis. General study results and limits: Disease-linked clones, CD8+, were relatively rare in peripheral blood. Within matched ankylosing spondylitis synovial fluid, disease-linked clones were reportedly significantly enriched. Seven or eight highly homologous variants made up a TCR beta motif, and this motif appeared characteristic of ankylosing spondylitis blood.

This CDR3 contains 15 residues. Germline V CDR1 and CDR2: DFQATT, SNEGSKA (reference sequence). The junction had 15 bases not matched to a gene; V was cut back by 2 bases and J by 14 bases. Library preparation for TCR beta used quantitative 5'-RACE with molecular barcodes. Using its own MiXCR run on the 5' RACE reads, TCRdb lists one record per CDR3 protein. The profile shows about 240,000 distinct CDR3 sequences, 8% to 10% of them singletons. On this clonotype itself: Its specificity is unknown.

The receptor's source is a female donor with ankylosing spondylitis or in good health (not recorded which). V gene TRBV20-1 combines with J gene TRBJ1-6; 7 bases line up with TRBD1. The sequencing input was blood, either unsorted or a sorted T cell fraction (not recorded which). The CDR3 nucleotides are TGCAGTGCTAGACCGACCGGGACAGCCCTGGGGTCCCTCCACTTT. Amino acids: CSARPTGTALGSLHF.